A single sample gave rise to the 3 T cell receptor beta chains below, sequenced in a study of shared clonotypes between healthy human individuals. Positive CCR7 selection of CD45RO-negative cells yielded the naive CD8 cells, and terminally differentiated effector memory CD45RA+ cells were excluded. Repertoires were generated with immunoSEQ multiplex PCR, while TCRdb's copy carries only in-frame clones and drops some. The profile shows over 2,000,000 clones, just under 95% of them singletons. The sample comprised naive CD8+ T cells from PBMCs. These receptors were collected from a man aged 18 to 29 in good health. Some clones in this sample may be carry-over from other donors' samples.

This rearrangement joins TRBV7-2 to TRBJ2-1; the D gene is possibly TRBD1 (6 bases). The V end was cut by 5 bases, the J end by 10 bases, with 12 bases between. CDR3 length: 12 residues. Per germline, CDR1 SGHTA and CDR2 FQGNSA. The CDR3 DNA reads as TGTGCCAGCAGCGCCCGGACAGTCGAGCAGTTCTTC. It specifies CASSARTVEQFF.

This chain uses TRBV27 with TRBJ2-5, with 13 nucleotides matching TRBD2. The J segment lost 5 bases and the V segment lost 5 bases, leaving 5 bases of the junction unmatched. The CDR3 covers 15 residues. Germline V gene lookup returns CDR1 MNHEY and CDR2 SMNVEV (reference sequence). CDR3 sequence: CASSGGLAGIETQYF. The CDR3 DNA sequence: TGTGCCAGCAGTGGGGGACTAGCGGGAATCGAGACCCAGTACTTC.

The genes are TRBV30 and TRBJ2-3; D might be TRBD2 (6 bases). V lost 6 bases, J lost 0 bases, and 10 bases lay in between. The CDR3 is 13 residues long. Per germline, CDR1 GTSNPN and CDR2 SVGIG (reference sequence). The CDR3 sequence: CACSGESTDTQYF. CDR3 nucleotides: TGTGCCTGTTCGGGAGAAAGCACAGATACGCAGTATTTT.